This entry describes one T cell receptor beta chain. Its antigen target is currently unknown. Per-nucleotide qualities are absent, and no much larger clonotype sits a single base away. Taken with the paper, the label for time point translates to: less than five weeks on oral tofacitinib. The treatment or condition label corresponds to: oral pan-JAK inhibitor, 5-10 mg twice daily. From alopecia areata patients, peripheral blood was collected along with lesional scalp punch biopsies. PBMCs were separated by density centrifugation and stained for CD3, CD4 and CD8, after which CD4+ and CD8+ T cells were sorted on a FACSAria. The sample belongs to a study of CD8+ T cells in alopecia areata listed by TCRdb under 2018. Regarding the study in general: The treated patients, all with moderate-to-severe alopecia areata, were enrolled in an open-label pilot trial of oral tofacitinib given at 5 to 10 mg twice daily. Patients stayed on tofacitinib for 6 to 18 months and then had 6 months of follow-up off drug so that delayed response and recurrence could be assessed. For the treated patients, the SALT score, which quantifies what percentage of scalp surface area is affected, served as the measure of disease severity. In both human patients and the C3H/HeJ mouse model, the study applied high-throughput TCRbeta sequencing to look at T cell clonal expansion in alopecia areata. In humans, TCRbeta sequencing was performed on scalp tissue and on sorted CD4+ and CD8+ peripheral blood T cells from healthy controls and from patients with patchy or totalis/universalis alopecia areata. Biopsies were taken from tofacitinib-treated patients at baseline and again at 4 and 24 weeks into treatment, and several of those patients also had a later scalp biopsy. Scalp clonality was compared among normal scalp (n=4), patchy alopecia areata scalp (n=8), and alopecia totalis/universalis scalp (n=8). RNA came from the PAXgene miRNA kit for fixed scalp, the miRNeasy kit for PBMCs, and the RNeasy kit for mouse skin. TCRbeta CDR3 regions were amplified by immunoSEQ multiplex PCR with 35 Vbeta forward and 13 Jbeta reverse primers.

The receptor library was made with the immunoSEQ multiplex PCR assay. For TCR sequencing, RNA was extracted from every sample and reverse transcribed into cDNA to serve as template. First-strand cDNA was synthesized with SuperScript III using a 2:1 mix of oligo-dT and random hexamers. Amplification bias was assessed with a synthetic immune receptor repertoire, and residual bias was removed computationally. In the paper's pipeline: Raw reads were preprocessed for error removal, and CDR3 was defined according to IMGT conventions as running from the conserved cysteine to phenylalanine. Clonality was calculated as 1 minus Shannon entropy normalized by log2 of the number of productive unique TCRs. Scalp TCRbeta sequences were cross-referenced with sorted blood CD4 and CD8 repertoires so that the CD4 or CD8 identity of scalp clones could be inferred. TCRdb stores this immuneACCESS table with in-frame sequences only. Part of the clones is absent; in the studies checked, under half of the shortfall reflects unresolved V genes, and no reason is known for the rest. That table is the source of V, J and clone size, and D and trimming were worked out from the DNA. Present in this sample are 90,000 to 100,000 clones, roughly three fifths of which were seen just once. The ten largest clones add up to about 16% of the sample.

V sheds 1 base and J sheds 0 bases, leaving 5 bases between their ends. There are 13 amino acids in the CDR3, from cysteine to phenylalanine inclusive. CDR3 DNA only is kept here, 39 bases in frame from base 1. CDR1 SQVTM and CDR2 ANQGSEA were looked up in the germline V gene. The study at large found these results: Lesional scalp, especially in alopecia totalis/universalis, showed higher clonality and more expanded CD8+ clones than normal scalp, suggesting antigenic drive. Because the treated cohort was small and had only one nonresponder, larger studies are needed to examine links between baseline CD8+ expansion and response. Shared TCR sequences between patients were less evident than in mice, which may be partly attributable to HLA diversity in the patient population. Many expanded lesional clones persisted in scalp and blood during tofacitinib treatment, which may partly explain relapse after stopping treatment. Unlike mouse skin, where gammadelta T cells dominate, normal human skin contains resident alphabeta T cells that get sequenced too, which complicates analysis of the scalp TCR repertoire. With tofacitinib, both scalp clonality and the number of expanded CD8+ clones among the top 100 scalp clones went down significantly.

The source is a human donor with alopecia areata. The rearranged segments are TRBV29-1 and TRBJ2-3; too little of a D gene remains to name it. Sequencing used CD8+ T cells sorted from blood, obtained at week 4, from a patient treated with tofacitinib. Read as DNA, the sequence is TGCAGCGTTGAAGTGGGAAGCACAGATACGCAGTATTTT. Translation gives CSVEVGSTDTQYF.